This TCR beta chain was obtained from a study of T cell responses to AZD1222 COVID-19 vaccine. This CDR3 contains 13 residues. Germline values: CDR1 GTSNPN, CDR2 SVGIG (reference sequence). V was pared by 3 bases and J by 0 bases, with 6 bases between. Data came from immunoSEQ multiplex PCR; TCRdb stores just in-frame clones and leaves some out. The table shows 180,000 or so clones, with approximately 88% occurring only once. The material sequenced was peripheral blood, taken on day 0 of AZD1222 vaccination. The clonotype was recovered from an adult in good health. The rearrangement links TRBV30 to TRBJ1-5; D may be TRBD1 (5 bases). In DNA form, the CDR3 reads TGTGCCTGGAGACAGGATAGCAATCAGCCCCAGCATTTT. Its protein is CAWRQDSNQPQHF. The whole variable domain, filled in from reference TRBV30 and TRBJ1-5, reads SQTIHQWPATLVQPVGSPLSLECTVEGTSNPNLYWYRQAAGRGLQLLFYSVGIGQISSEVPQNLSASRPQDRQFILSSKKLLLSDSGFYLCAWRQDSNQPQHFGDGTRLSIL.